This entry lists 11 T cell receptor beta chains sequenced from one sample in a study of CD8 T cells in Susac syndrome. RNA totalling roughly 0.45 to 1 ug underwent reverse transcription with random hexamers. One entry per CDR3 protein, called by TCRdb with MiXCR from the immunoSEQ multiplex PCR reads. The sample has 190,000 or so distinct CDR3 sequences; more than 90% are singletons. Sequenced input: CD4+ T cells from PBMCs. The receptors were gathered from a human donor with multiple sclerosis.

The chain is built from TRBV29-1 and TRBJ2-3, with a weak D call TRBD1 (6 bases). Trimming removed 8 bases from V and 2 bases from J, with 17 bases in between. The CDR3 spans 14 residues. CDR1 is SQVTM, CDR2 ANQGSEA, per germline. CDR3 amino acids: CSSRRQELTDTQYF. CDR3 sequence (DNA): TGCAGCTCCCGTCGACAGGAGCTCACAGATACGCAGTATTTT.

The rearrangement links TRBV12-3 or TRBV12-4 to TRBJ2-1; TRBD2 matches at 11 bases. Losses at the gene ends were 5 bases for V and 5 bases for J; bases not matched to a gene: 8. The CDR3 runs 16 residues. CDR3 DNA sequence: TGTGCCAGCAGTAAGGTTAGCGGGAGGGCCGACAATGAGCAGTTCTTC. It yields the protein CASSKVSGRADNEQFF.

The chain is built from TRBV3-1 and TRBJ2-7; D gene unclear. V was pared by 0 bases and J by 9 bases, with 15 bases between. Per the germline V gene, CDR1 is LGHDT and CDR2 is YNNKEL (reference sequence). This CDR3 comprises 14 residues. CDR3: CASSQDRWPAAQYF. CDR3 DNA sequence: TGTGCCAGCAGCCAAGATCGTTGGCCGGCAGCGCAGTACTTC.

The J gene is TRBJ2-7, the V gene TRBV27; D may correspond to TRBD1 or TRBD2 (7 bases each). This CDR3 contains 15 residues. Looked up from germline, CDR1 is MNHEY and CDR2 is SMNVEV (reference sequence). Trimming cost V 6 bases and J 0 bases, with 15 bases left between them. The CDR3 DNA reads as TGTGCCAGCAGCACCAGGGGGGGCCACTCCTACGAGCAGTACTTC. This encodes CASSTRGGHSYEQYF.

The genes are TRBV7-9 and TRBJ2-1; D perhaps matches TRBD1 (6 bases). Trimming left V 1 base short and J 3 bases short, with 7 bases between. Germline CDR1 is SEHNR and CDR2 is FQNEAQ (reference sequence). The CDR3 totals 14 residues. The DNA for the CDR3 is TGTGCCAGCAGCTTAGGAGGGGGCTACAATGAGCAGTTCTTC. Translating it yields CASSLGGGYNEQFF.

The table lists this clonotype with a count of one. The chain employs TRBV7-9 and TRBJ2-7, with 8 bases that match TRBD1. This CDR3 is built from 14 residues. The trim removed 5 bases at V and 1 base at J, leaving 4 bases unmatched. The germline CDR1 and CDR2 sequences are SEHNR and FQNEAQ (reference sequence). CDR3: CASSPGQVSYEQYF. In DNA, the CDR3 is TGTGCCAGCAGCCCGGGACAGGTTTCCTACGAGCAGTACTTC.

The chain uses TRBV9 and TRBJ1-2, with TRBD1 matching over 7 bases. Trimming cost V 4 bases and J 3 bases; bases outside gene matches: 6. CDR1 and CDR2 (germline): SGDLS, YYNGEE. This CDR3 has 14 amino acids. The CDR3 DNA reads TGTGCCAGCAGCCCCGAGGGACAGCACTATGGCTACACCTTC. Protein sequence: CASSPEGQHYGYTF.

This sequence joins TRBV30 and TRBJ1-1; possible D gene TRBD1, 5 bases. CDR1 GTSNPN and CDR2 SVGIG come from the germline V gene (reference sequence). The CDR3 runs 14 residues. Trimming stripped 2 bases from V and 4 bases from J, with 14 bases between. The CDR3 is CAWSIVGGGTEAFF. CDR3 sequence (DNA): TGTGCCTGGAGTATCGTTGGGGGAGGCACTGAAGCTTTCTTT.

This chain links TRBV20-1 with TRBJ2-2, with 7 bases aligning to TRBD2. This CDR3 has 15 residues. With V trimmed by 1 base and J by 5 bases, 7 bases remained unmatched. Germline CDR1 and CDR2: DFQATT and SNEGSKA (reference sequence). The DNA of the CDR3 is TGCAGTGCTAGAGGGTGGCAGGGAGGGACCGGGGAGCTGTTTTTT. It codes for CSARGWQGGTGELFF.

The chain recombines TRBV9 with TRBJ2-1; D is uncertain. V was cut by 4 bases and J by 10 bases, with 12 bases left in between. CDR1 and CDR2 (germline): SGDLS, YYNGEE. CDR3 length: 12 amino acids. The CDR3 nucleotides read TGTGCCAGCAGCAACCACCGTAGGGAGCAGTTCTTC. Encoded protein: CASSNHRREQFF. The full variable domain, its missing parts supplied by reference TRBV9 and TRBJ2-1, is DSGVTQTPKHLITATGQRVTLRCSPRSGDLSVYWYQQSLDQGLQFLIQYYNGEERAKGNILERFSAQQFPDLHSELNLSSLELGDSALYFCASSNHRREQFFGPGTRLTVL.

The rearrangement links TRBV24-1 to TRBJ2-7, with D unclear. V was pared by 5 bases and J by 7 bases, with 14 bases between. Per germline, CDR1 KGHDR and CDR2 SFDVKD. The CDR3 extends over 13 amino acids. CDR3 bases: TGTGCCACCAGTGCCTGGCGAGATGGGGAGCAGTACTTC. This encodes CATSAWRDGEQYF.